This record concerns one T cell receptor (beta chain) sequence. This sample is part of a study of cytomegalovirus exposure and HLA in healthy donors. Study-wide background: Genetic ancestry analysis placed approximately 80% of the 300 to 500 donors that were genotyped in the Caucasian-associated cluster.

PCR involved 60 Vbeta and 13 Jbeta primers. Generated by immunoSEQ multiplex PCR, the TCRdb table keeps only in-frame clones and is missing some. The listing contains 100,000 to 150,000 clones. V lost 5 bases and J 12 bases, leaving 17 bases between the germline ends. The CDR3 has 12 amino acids. The germline V gene has CDR1 MDHEN and CDR2 SYDVKM. The genes are TRBV28 and TRBJ2-7, with a tentative D call TRBD1 (6 bases). Sample: PBMCs. This sequence was found in a middle-aged woman in good health and CMV-seronegative. The CDR3 protein is CASSAGQTRGYF. The DNA of the CDR3 is TGTGCCAGCAGTGCAGGACAGACCCGGGGGTACTTC.